Below are 20 T cell receptor beta chains sequenced from a single sample in a study of lymphopenia after photon versus proton radiotherapy (dated by TCRdb to the late 2010s). Library method: the immunoSEQ multiplex PCR assay. The source is immuneACCESS, and TCRdb retained only in-frame sequences with V and J called. Part of the clones is not carried over; for the studies checked, unresolved V genes explain less than half of this, and the remainder is unexplained. Here the sample has some 55,000 clones; around 87% occur a single time. Of the sample, approximately 2.4% is held by the ten largest clones. This specimen consisted of peripheral blood, obtained from a patient treated with photon-based radiotherapy. Receptor source: a man aged 40-49 years with gastric cancer.

V usage is TRBV4-3 and J usage is TRBJ2-2; D remains unclear. CDR1 and CDR2 (germline): LGHNA, YSLEER. This CDR3 spans 14 amino acids. Trimming shortened V by 1 base and J by 6 bases, and 9 bases separated the two germline ends. The CDR3 DNA follows: TGCGCCAGCAGCCAAGTGAAGGGCCCCGGGGAGCTGTTTTTT. This translates into CASSQVKGPGELFF.

The J gene is TRBJ2-5, the V gene TRBV6-5; possible D gene TRBD1, 6 bases. In germline, CDR1 is MNHEY, CDR2 SVGAGI. Trimming cost V 7 bases and J 7 bases, with 19 bases left between them. The CDR3 sequence is 14 residues long. CDR3 loop: CASTHSQGGGTQYF. The CDR3, as DNA: TGTGCCAGCACCCACTCACAGGGTGGAGGGACCCAGTACTTC.

This clone came up once. CDR3 in amino acids: CATSRLTDTQYF. The CDR3 DNA reads TGTGCCACCAGCAGACTGACAGATACGCAGTATTTT. V gene TRBV15 combines with J gene TRBJ2-3; no clear D gene. The CDR3 runs to 12 residues. The germline V and J ends were trimmed by 2 bases and 3 bases, with 3 bases remaining between them. The germline CDR1 and CDR2 sequences are LNHNV and YYDKDF (reference sequence). Together with reference TRBV15 and TRBJ2-3, the CDR3 gives the full variable domain: DAMVIQNPRYQVTQFGKPVTLSCSQTLNHNVMYWYQQKSSQAPKLLFHYYDKDFNNEADTPDNFQSRRPNTSFCFLDIRSPGLGDTAMYLCATSRLTDTQYFGPGTRLTVL.

This clone was detected only a few times. The J gene is TRBJ1-6, the V gene TRBV6-4; D gene uncertain. CDR1 and CDR2 from the germline V gene are MRHNA and SNTAGT. The V gene lost 6 bases and the J gene lost 8 bases, with 11 bases spanning the gap. The CDR3 length is 13 residues. CDR3 loop: CASSEDTHSPLHF. CDR3 DNA: TGTGCCAGCAGCGAAGACACCCATTCACCCCTCCACTTT.

The chain links TRBV6-5 to TRBJ2-3, with 9 bases fitting TRBD1. The germline gives CDR1 MNHEY, CDR2 SVGAGI. V lost 2 bases and J lost 4; bases outside the gene matches: 4. There are 15 residues in the CDR3. CDR3: CASSYPGQGPDTQYF. CDR3 in DNA: TGTGCCAGCAGTTACCCGGGACAGGGACCAGATACGCAGTATTTT.

The gene calls are TRBV7-8 and TRBJ1-1; 9 bases match TRBD1. Trimming removed 3 bases from V and 11 bases from J; junction bases left unmatched: 4. From germline, CDR1 is SGHVS and CDR2 FQNEAQ. The CDR3 has 12 residues. CDR3 sequence: CASSFDRGNAFF. The DNA for the CDR3 is TGTGCCAGCAGCTTTGACAGGGGGAATGCTTTCTTT.

The CDR3 DNA reads as TGTGCCAGCGGAGGACCGGTCCAAGAGACCCAGTACTTC. This encodes CASGGPVQETQYF. This chain connects TRBV11-2 to TRBJ2-5, with TRBD2 as a possible D gene (5 bases). V lost 8 bases to trimming and J lost 1 base, with 11 bases between them. The length of the CDR3 is 13 residues. Germline assignment: CDR1 SGHAT and CDR2 FQNNGV.

This clone was detected only once. The chain is built from TRBV4-3 and TRBJ1-1; 8 nucleotides align to TRBD1. Germline values: CDR1 LGHNA, CDR2 YSLEER. The CDR3 length is 13 residues. J lost 5 bases, V lost 7 bases, and 6 bases had no gene match. The CDR3 DNA sequence: TGCGCCAGCACGGACAGGGAAGAAACTGAAGCTTTCTTT. Its translation: CASTDREETEAFF.

The chain is built from TRBV9 and TRBJ2-2; D is ambiguous. Germline CDR1 SGDLS, CDR2 YYNGEE. V was trimmed by 1 base and J by 4 bases, leaving 5 bases between them. CDR3 length equals 13 residues. The CDR3 DNA sequence: TGTGCCAGCAGCGTATCTAGCACCGGGGAGCTGTTTTTT. It codes for CASSVSSTGELFF.

The chain recombines TRBV18 with TRBJ2-7, with no clear D. The CDR3 has 13 residues. Per the germline V gene, CDR1 is KGHSH and CDR2 is LQKENI. Trimming pared 0 bases from V and 3 bases from J, leaving 6 bases between. CDR3 region: CASSPPNGYEQYF. DNA of the CDR3: TGTGCCAGCTCACCACCAAATGGCTACGAGCAGTACTTC.

The V and J genes are TRBV18 and TRBJ1-4; no reliable D call. Trimming left V 5 bases short and J 0 bases short, with 13 bases between. The CDR3 runs to 16 residues. Germline assignment: CDR1 KGHSH and CDR2 LQKENI. CDR3 DNA: TGTGCCAGCTCAACGGGAGGGTATGCAACTAATGAAAAACTGTTTTTT. It codes for CASSTGGYATNEKLFF.

Here the CDR3 DNA reads TGTGCCAGCAGCCCCATGGACAGGCTCAACTATGGCTACACCTTC. Its translation: CASSPMDRLNYGYTF. The chain uses TRBV9 and TRBJ1-2; 7 bases agree with TRBD1. Unmatched junction bases numbered 8, after V lost 4 bases and J lost 2 bases. The germline V gene has CDR1 SGDLS and CDR2 YYNGEE. The CDR3 loop spans 15 amino acids.

V gene TRBV2 combines with J gene TRBJ1-1; 7 bases are a match to TRBD1. The length of the CDR3 is 14 residues. With V trimmed by 4 bases and J by 6 bases, 8 bases remained unmatched. Germline V gene sequence: CDR1 SNHLY, CDR2 FYNNEI. CDR3 sequence reads: CASSVQGSRAEAFF. In nucleotides, the CDR3 is TGTGCCAGCAGTGTACAGGGGTCGAGGGCTGAAGCTTTCTTT.

This CDR3 is CASSLGRGGGYTF. The CDR3, as DNA: TGTGCCAGCAGCTTAGGCAGGGGAGGAGGCTACACCTTC. The chain employs TRBV13 and TRBJ1-2; possibly TRBD1 for D (6 bases). Trimming shortened V by 0 bases and J by 8 bases, and 10 bases separated the two germline ends. CDR3 length: 13 residues. Germline V gene lookup returns CDR1 PRHDT and CDR2 FYEKMQ (reference sequence).

The chain combines TRBV4-3 with TRBJ1-5; a weak D match, TRBD1 (5 bases). Germline CDR1 is LGHNA and CDR2 is YSLEER. The CDR3 has 17 amino acids. V was pared by 0 bases and J by 6 bases, with 18 bases between. The chain's CDR3 is CASSQDAGASGRQPQHF. As DNA, the CDR3 is TGCGCCAGCAGCCAAGACGCTGGGGCCTCGGGGCGTCAGCCCCAGCATTTT.

This clone was seen just once. This chain links TRBV7-2 with TRBJ1-2; 8 positions match TRBD1. Trimming at V came to 5 bases and at J to 4 bases, leaving 3 bases not matched to a gene. CDR3 length equals 13 residues. Germline values: CDR1 SGHTA, CDR2 FQGNSA. The CDR3 loop reads CASSRTGSYGYTF. The DNA for the CDR3 is TGTGCCAGCAGCCGGACAGGGTCCTATGGCTACACCTTC. The complete variable domain, with remaining parts taken from reference TRBV7-2 and TRBJ1-2, reads GAGVSQSPSNKVTEKGKDVELRCDPISGHTALYWYRQSLGQGLEFLIYFQGNSAPDKSGLPSDRFSAERTGGSVSTLTIQRTQQEDSAVYLCASSRTGSYGYTFGSGTRLTVV.

V is TRBV6-5 and J is TRBJ1-1; D uncertain. The V gene lost 2 bases and the J gene lost 8 bases, with 6 bases spanning the gap. The CDR3 covers 11 residues. The germline CDR1 and CDR2 sequences are MNHEY and SVGAGI. The chain's CDR3 is CASSYPEEAFF. The CDR3 coding sequence is TGTGCCAGCAGTTACCCCGAGGAAGCTTTCTTT.

The J gene is TRBJ2-7, the V gene TRBV18, with D hard to call. Germline-derived CDR1 and CDR2 are KGHSH and LQKENI. CDR3 size: 15 residues. V was pared by 1 base and J by 0 bases, with 10 bases between. For the CDR3, the DNA is TGTGCCAGCTCACCACAAACGTCGAGCTCCTACGAGCAGTACTTC. Translation gives CASSPQTSSSYEQYF.

V gene TRBV11-3 combines with J gene TRBJ2-1; D is possibly TRBD2 (7 bases). Germline CDR1 SGHNT, CDR2 YENEEA. The CDR3 extends over 15 amino acids. Trimming pared 3 bases from V and 2 bases from J, leaving 11 bases between. The DNA for the CDR3 is TGTGCCAGCAGCTTTGGGGGGGCAACCTACAATGAGCAGTTCTTC. This gives the protein CASSFGGATYNEQFF.

The CDR3 coding sequence is TGTGCCACCGTACCGAGACAGGGGGCCTACGAGCAGTACTTC. Translation: CATVPRQGAYEQYF. The V call is TRBV19, the J call TRBJ2-7; 9 nucleotides match TRBD1. The J segment lost 2 bases and the V segment lost 10 bases, leaving 9 bases of the junction unmatched. CDR1 is LNHDA and CDR2 is SQIVND in the germline V gene (reference sequence). The CDR3 contains 14 residues.